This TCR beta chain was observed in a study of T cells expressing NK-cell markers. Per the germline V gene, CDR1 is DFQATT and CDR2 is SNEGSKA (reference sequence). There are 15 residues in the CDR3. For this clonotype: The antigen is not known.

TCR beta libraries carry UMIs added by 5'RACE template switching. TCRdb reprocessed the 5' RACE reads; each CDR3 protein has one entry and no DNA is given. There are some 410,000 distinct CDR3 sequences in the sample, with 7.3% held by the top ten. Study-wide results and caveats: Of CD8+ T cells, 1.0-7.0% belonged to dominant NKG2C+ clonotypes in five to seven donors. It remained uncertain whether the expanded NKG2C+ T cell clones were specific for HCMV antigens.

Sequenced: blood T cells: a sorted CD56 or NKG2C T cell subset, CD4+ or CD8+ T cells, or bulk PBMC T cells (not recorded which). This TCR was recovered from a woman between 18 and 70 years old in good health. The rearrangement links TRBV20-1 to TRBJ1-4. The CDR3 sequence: CSARDLASTNEKLFF.